The 29 T cell receptor delta chains presented below share a single source sample, sequenced in a study of γδ T cells in repeated Plasmodium falciparum infection. TCRdb called clones from the multiplex PCR reads again using CATT. Among roughly 90,000 delta-chain clones listed, over 0.75% were seen once. Flow sorting of PBMC yielded separate Vgamma9/Vdelta2+ and Vdelta2-negative gammadelta T cell populations for bulk repertoire analysis. The sample consisted of gamma-delta T cells from blood. The receptor set was obtained from a pool of human donors (malaria-infected and uninfected, not separated).

Note on this clone: This probably arose from a read error, given a far larger clone one base away. At the DNA level, this CDR3 is encoded by other sequences in the same sample as well. The chain carries TRDV1 and TRDJ1; TRDD3 matches 10 bases. Here the J gene came from matching the DNA to germline, since TCRdb omits it. This CDR3 has 19 residues. Germline V CDR1 and CDR2: TSWWSYY, QGS. CDR3 sequence reads: CALGEISWGIQGYTDKLIF. The CDR3 DNA reads TGTGCTCTTGGGGAAATCTCTTGGGGGATACAAGGGTACACCGACAAACTCATCTTT.

This clone showed up just a few times. TCRdb pairs this DNA with a much larger clone's protein that differs at residue 3, likely a read error; the protein shown was translated from the DNA. This chain connects TRAV38-2/DV8 to TRDJ1; 7 bases fit TRDD3. The J gene, not given by TCRdb, was assigned here from a germline match of the nucleotide sequence. Germline V CDR1 and CDR2: TSESDYY, QEAYKQQN. CDR3 size: 24 residues. The CDR3 protein is CACRSTPRLRGLPGGRPFTDKLIF. CDR3 sequence (DNA): TGTGCTTGTAGGAGCACCCCGCGGCTACGTGGCCTCCCTGGGGGCCGGCCTTTCACCGATAAACTCATCTTT.

In this sample, this clone turned up a few times. TCRdb lists the protein of a much larger clone for this DNA, which differs at residue 22, so this is likely a read error; the protein given here is translated from the DNA itself. The J segment was not called; the V segment is TRDV1; TRDD3 reflects the table's D call only, with no check against the DNA. The CDR3 spans 24 residues. Germline V gene sequence: CDR1 TSWWSYY, CDR2 QGS. The CDR3 loop is CALGELPLPTVIWGTSLGTDKPIF. CDR3 nucleotides: TGTGCTCTTGGGGAACTACCCCTTCCTACGGTAATCTGGGGGACCTCCCTGGGGACCGATAAACCCATCTTT.

The sample holds many counts of this clone. The protein given by TCRdb reflects a much larger clone and differs at residue 13 from this DNA's translation, likely from a read error; the protein shown is the DNA's translation. The V gene is TRDV2, the J gene TRDJ1, with TRDD3 matching over 9 bases. The J gene comes from matching the DNA to germline here; TCRdb lacks it. Germline V gene lookup returns CDR1 GEAIGNYY and CDR2 EKD. CDR3 length: 18 amino acids. V lost 4 bases, J lost 3 bases, and 17 bases stayed unmatched. The CDR3, as DNA: TGTGCCTGTGAGAAACTGGGGGAATCTGCAACCCACGCCGATAAACTCATCTTT. Its translation: CACEKLGESATHADKLIF.

This clone was seen only a few times. TCRdb has a much larger clone's protein, which differs at residue 14 from the translation of this DNA, likely because of a read error; what is shown is the protein translated from the DNA. This chain links TRDV2 with TRDJ1; no reliable D call. The J gene, missing from TCRdb, was assigned here through DNA to germline matching. The CDR3 is 19 residues long. CDR1 and CDR2 from the germline V gene are GEAIGNYY and EKD. V gave up 1 base and J gave up 3 bases, with 26 bases separating them. Written as DNA, the CDR3 is TGTGCCTGTGACACGATAGACCGTAAACAGTATTCAGTGGCCGATAAACTCATCTTT. Translating gives CACDTIDRKQYSVADKLIF.

This clone has a handful of counts. The protein TCRdb gives is from a much larger clone and does not agree with this DNA's translation at residue 16, likely a read error; the protein shown here comes from the DNA. V is TRDV2 and J is TRDJ1; TRDD3 aligns across 9 bases. TCRdb supplies no J gene; here it was assigned by aligning the nucleotide sequence to germline. Germline V gives CDR1 GEAIGNYY, CDR2 EKD. CDR3 length: 19 amino acids. CDR3 sequence (DNA): TGTGCCTGTGTCGGATTAGACGGATTACTGGGGGACTACACCGATAGACTCATCTTT. Its protein is CACVGLDGLLGDYTDRLIF.

This clone occurred many times. This rearrangement joins TRDV2 to TRDJ1, with 11 bases lining up with TRDD3. The CDR3 length is 15 residues. J lost 2 bases, V lost 2 bases, and 3 bases had no gene match. Germline loops: CDR1 GEAIGNYY, CDR2 EKD. The DNA of the CDR3 is TGTGCCTGTGACAAGCTGGGGGATACAACCGATAAACTCATCTTT. It yields the protein CACDKLGDTTDKLIF.

This clone was recorded at least ten times. There is a difference at residue 15 between the TCRdb protein and the DNA translation, so the protein given here was translated from the DNA. This CDR3 is also generated by other DNA sequences in the sample. This sequence joins TRDV1 and TRDJ1; a possible D gene is TRDD3 (6 bases). The CDR3 spans 19 residues. Germline values: CDR1 TSWWSYY, CDR2 QGS. The CDR3 DNA reads TGTGCTCTTGGGGCTTTCCTTTTGGGGGGACTACCGTACACCGTTAAACTCATCTTT. It is translated as CALGAFLLGGLPYTVKLIF.

This clone was detected only a few times. V usage is TRDV1 and J usage is TRDJ1; 12 bases are a match to TRDD3. Trimming took 2 bases from V and 9 from J; bases not matched to a gene: 25. The CDR3 runs 21 residues. CDR1 is TSWWSYY and CDR2 is QGS in the germline V gene. DNA of the CDR3: TGTGCTCTTGGGGAATTATCCGATATAGCTGGGGGATACGGCAGGGGTGGTGAACTCATCTTT. Its protein is CALGELSDIAGGYGRGGELIF.

Only a few counts were recorded for this clone. TCRdb's protein, taken from a much larger clone, differs from this DNA's translation at residue 9, likely owing to a read error; the protein displayed comes from the DNA. The chain has TRDV1 and TRDJ1; D possibly corresponds to TRDD1 (5 bases). TCRdb records no J gene; here it was assigned by comparing the DNA to germline. Trimming stripped 2 bases from V and 2 bases from J, with 15 bases between. Germline assignment: CDR1 TSWWSYY and CDR2 QGS. This CDR3 has 16 residues. As DNA, the CDR3 is TGTGCTCTTGGGGAAGAAGAAATCCCTCTTACCGATAAACTCATCTTT. Translating gives CALGEEEIPLTDKLIF.

As to this clone: A far larger clone is one nucleotide away, so this likely arose from a read error. The V call is TRDV1, the J call TRDJ1; 8 bases are shared with TRDD3. Since TCRdb gives no J gene, matching the DNA to germline was used here to assign it. This CDR3 spans 17 amino acids. Germline loops: CDR1 TSWWSYY, CDR2 QGS. CDR3 in amino acids: CALGEGAGIPDTDKLIF. The CDR3 DNA reads TGTGCCCTTGGGGAGGGCGCGGGGATACCGGACACCGATAAACTCATCTTT.

This clone was recorded a few times. For this DNA, TCRdb reports the protein of a much larger clone, which diverges at residue 3, most likely from a read error; the protein presented here is translated directly from the DNA. In nucleotides, the CDR3 is TGTGCTCCTGGGGAACCGAGATGGACAAACACCGATAAACTCATCTTT. Its protein is CAPGEPRWTNTDKLIF. V gene TRDV1 combines with J gene TRDJ1, with a possible D match to TRDD3 (6 bases). The J gene comes from matching the DNA to germline here; TCRdb lacks it. The CDR3 runs 16 residues. Germline values: CDR1 TSWWSYY, CDR2 QGS.

A word on this clone: TCRdb records a much larger clone's protein for this DNA, with a difference at residue 11 that likely arises from a read error; the protein given is the translation of the DNA. This chain joins TRDV2 and TRDJ1; unclear D gene. CDR1 is GEAIGNYY, CDR2 EKD, per germline. This CDR3 spans 14 amino acids. The CDR3 loop is CACDTVLTTDRLIF. The CDR3 nucleotides read TGTGCCTGTGACACGGTTCTTACCACCGATAGACTCATCTTT.

This clone was observed many times. With a far larger clone one base away, a read error is the likely cause. Other DNA variants within this sample encode the same CDR3. The rearrangement joins TRDV2 to TRDJ1; 11 positions agree with TRDD3. Germline CDR1 and CDR2: GEAIGNYY and EKD. CDR3 length: 17 residues. CDR3 sequence (DNA): TGCGCCTGTGACCTGGTACTGGGGGATAGCACGACCGATAAACTCATCTTT. As protein: CACDLVLGDSTTDKLIF.

This clone has more than one count but fewer than ten. A far larger clone is one nucleotide away, so this likely arose from a read error. Distinct nucleotide sequences in the sample also encode this CDR3. This chain connects TRDV2 to TRDJ1, with D possibly being TRDD3 (6 bases). Trimming left V 3 bases short and J 1 base short, with 17 bases between. CDR3 length: 16 amino acids. Per the germline V gene, CDR1 is GEAIGNYY and CDR2 is EKD. The CDR3 loop is CACDHAGDPITDKLIF. Written as DNA, the CDR3 is TGTGCCTGTGACCACGCTGGGGATCCCATCACCGATAAACTCATCTTT.

This clone was counted between two and nine times. The likely explanation is a read error, given a far larger clone one base away. In the same sample, other DNA sequences code for this CDR3. The CDR3 here is CALGEPPYWGIRTDKLIF. The CDR3 nucleotides read TGTGCTCTTGGGGAACCTCCATACTGGGGGATACGCACCGATAAACTCATCTTT. The genes are TRDV1 and TRDJ1; 13 bases align to TRDD3. The J gene comes from matching the DNA to germline here; TCRdb lacks it. Losses at the gene ends were 1 base for V and 1 base for J; bases not matched to a gene: 6. The V gene's germline CDR1 is TSWWSYY and CDR2 QGS. This CDR3 comprises 18 residues.

The sample holds a few counts of this clone. A far larger clone is only one base removed, so a read error is likely. This sample also contains other DNA sequences that code for the same CDR3. This chain joins TRDV1 and TRDJ1; 10 bases align to TRDD3. CDR1 is TSWWSYY, CDR2 QGS, per germline. CDR3 length: 19 residues. The V and J ends lost 8 bases and 2 bases, in that order; junction bases with no gene match: 20. CDR3 bases: TGTGCTCTTACCATTACCCATGGCTATTTACTGGGGGATACCGATAAACTCATCTTT. Amino acid sequence: CALTITHGYLLGDTDKLIF.

A word on this clone: The TCRdb record carries a much larger clone's protein, which differs from this DNA's translation at residue 8; a read error is the likely cause, and the protein listed here is the DNA translation. The chain links TRDV2 to TRDJ1; D call uncertain. Germline matching of the DNA provided the J gene here, since TCRdb leaves it blank. The CDR3 is made up of 14 amino acids. Per germline, CDR1 GEAIGNYY and CDR2 EKD. The germline V and J ends were trimmed by 0 bases and 0 bases, with 7 bases remaining between them. The CDR3 loop is CACDTVMHTDKLIF. The CDR3 nucleotides are TGTGCCTGTGACACCGTAATGCACACCGATAAACTCATCTTT.

Note on this clone: The amino acid sequence in TCRdb belongs to a much larger clone and departs from this DNA's translation at residue 10, likely a sequencing read error; the sequence shown is translated from the DNA. The gene calls are TRDV2 and TRDJ1; D perhaps matches TRDD3 (5 bases). The J gene was missing in TCRdb and was found by matching the end of the DNA to germline. Trimming shortened V by 0 bases and J by 1 base, and 20 bases separated the two germline ends. This CDR3 region has 18 residues. The germline gives CDR1 GEAIGNYY, CDR2 EKD. The CDR3 region has the DNA TGTGCCTGTGACACCGTTTCCCGACTGAGGGGGGGCACCGATAAACTCATCTTT. It yields the protein CACDTVSRLRGGTDKLIF.

As concerns this clone: With only one base between it and a far larger clone, this is likely a read error. Other DNA sequences in the sample encode the same CDR3. The chain couples TRDV2 to TRDJ1; D is perhaps TRDD2 or TRDD3 (5 bases each). The CDR3 consists of 25 residues. Germline CDR1 is GEAIGNYY and CDR2 is EKD. CDR3 amino acids: CACDYFRYTRSPEVRPLQYTDKLIF. For the CDR3, the DNA is TGTGCCTGTGACTACTTTCGATATACGCGGTCCCCAGAGGTCCGGCCCCTTCAGTACACCGATAAACTCATCTTC.

As regards this clone: A far bigger clonotype differs at one base, so this is likely a read error. The sample carries other DNA sequences with the same CDR3. The CDR3 nucleotides read TGTGCCTGTGACCCAGTACTGGGGGATGGAGATAAGCTCATCTTT. This sequence encodes CACDPVLGDGDKLIF. The V gene corresponds to TRDV2; no J gene was called; the tabulated D call, TRDD3, remains unverified against the DNA. The CDR3 loop spans 15 amino acids. Germline V gives CDR1 GEAIGNYY, CDR2 EKD.

Remarks on this clone: The protein TCRdb gives is from a much larger clone and does not agree with this DNA's translation at residue 3, likely a read error; the protein shown here comes from the DNA. The rearrangement joins TRDV2 to TRDJ1, with D maybe TRDD3 (6 bases). TCRdb lists no J gene, so it was determined here by aligning the DNA to germline. CDR1 and CDR2 from the germline V gene are GEAIGNYY and EKD. The CDR3 is 15 amino acids. CDR3 DNA: TGTGCCCGTGACCCTTTGGGGGGGTCAACCGATAAACTCATCTTT. Its translation: CARDPLGGSTDKLIF.

This clone was counted ten times or more. The chain joins TRDV1 to TRDJ1; 10 bases are shared with TRDD3. The trim removed 1 base at V and 0 bases at J, leaving 23 bases unmatched. The CDR3 sequence is 23 residues long. Germline-derived CDR1 and CDR2 are TSWWSYY and QGS. This CDR3 reads CALGEPLGPFRLGGYLYTDKLIF. In nucleotides, the CDR3 is TGTGCTCTTGGGGAACCCCTGGGTCCTTTCCGCCTTGGGGGATACCTGTACACCGATAAACTCATCTTT.

This clone was observed a few times. TCRdb lists the protein of a much larger clone for this DNA, which differs at residue 20, so this is likely a read error; the protein given here is translated from the DNA itself. The chain combines TRDV2 with TRDJ1; 9 positions match TRDD3. The J gene was not available in TCRdb and was assigned here by matching the DNA to germline segments. The CDR3 covers 23 residues. Per the germline V gene, CDR1 is GEAIGNYY and CDR2 is EKD. The CDR3 here is CACDALPALGDRLKSDYTDRLIF. Here the CDR3 DNA reads TGTGCCTGTGACGCCCTTCCTGCACTGGGGGACCGACTAAAATCAGATTACACCGATAGACTCATCTTT.

This clone has just a few counts. Only one base separates this from a far larger clonotype, so it likely reflects a read error. The same CDR3 is also encoded by other DNA sequences in this sample. The rearrangement links TRDV2 to TRDJ1; D perhaps matches TRDD3 (5 bases). No J gene is reported in TCRdb; it was inferred here by comparing the DNA with germline. The CDR3 sequence is 17 residues long. The germline V and J ends were trimmed by 0 bases and 0 bases, with 16 bases remaining between them. The germline CDR1 and CDR2 sequences are GEAIGNYY and EKD. As DNA, the CDR3 is TGTGCCTGTGACACCGTTGGGGACCCCTTGTACACCGATAAACTCATCTTT. The encoded protein is CACDTVGDPLYTDKLIF.

This clone has a handful of counts. The TCRdb record carries a much larger clone's protein, which differs from this DNA's translation at residue 12; a read error is the likely cause, and the protein listed here is the DNA translation. This rearrangement joins TRDV2 to TRDJ1; 7 bases align to TRDD3. No J segment appears in TCRdb, so it was assigned here by matching the sequence to germline. CDR1 and CDR2 from the germline V gene are GEAIGNYY and EKD. The CDR3 totals 19 residues. Trimming removed 0 bases from V and 0 bases from J; junction bases left unmatched: 15. CDR3 nucleotides: TGTGCCTGTGACACCACCTCAGGATACGTAAAGAGGGACACCGATAAACTCATCTTT. It is translated as CACDTTSGYVKRDTDKLIF.

Regarding this clone: The amino acid sequence in TCRdb belongs to a much larger clone and departs from this DNA's translation at residue 14, likely a sequencing read error; the sequence shown is translated from the DNA. V is TRDV1 and J is TRDJ1; TRDD3 agrees at 12 bases. The CDR3 totals 18 residues. The germline V gene has CDR1 TSWWSYY and CDR2 QGS. CDR3 loop: CALGLLRLGDTITNKLIF. For the CDR3, the DNA is TGTGCTCTTGGGCTCCTACGGCTGGGGGATACGATCACCAATAAACTCATCTTT.

This clone was detected many times. A read error may be the cause here, since a much bigger clone is one base away. Other DNA variants within this sample encode the same CDR3. V and J are TRDV1 and TRDJ1, with 8 bases lining up with TRDD3. The length of the CDR3 is 25 residues. V lost 1 base and J lost 2; bases outside the gene matches: 33. Germline V gene lookup returns CDR1 TSWWSYY and CDR2 QGS. The CDR3 DNA sequence: TGTGCTCTTGGGGAACCGTTTCCTTACCTACGTACTGGGGGGTACGCCTTCCGTCGGACCGATAAACTCATCTTT. Its translation is CALGEPFPYLRTGGYAFRRTDKLIF.

There are a few counts of this clone. A far larger clone is just one base off, so this is likely a read error. This sample includes further DNA sequences coding for the same CDR3. TRDV2 is the V gene, and the J gene was not called; TRDD3, as called in the table, went unchecked against the DNA. Germline loops: CDR1 GEAIGNYY, CDR2 EKD. The CDR3 is 18 amino acids. The CDR3 DNA is TGTGCCTGTGACCCAAGGTTGGGATACGCGCGTTTTACCGATAAGCTCATCTTT. Protein product: CACDPRLGYARFTDKLIF.